The present TCR beta chain was sequenced within a study of T-cell reconstitution after alpha-beta-depleted transplantation in children. During its preparation, the TCRbeta library received unique molecular identifiers. A single record per CDR3 protein comes from TCRdb applying MiXCR to the PCR reads. Among about 580,000 distinct CDR3 sequences, 25% to 30% were seen once, and the ten largest hold 35% to 40%. This receptor was identified in a boy under three years old with Wiskott-Aldrich syndrome, due to receive a stem cell transplant. Here the sequenced sample was PBMCs, taken before TCRalphabeta/CD19-depleted stem cell transplant.

This CDR3 is CASSYSPGTSGRRDNEQFF. Written as DNA, the CDR3 is TGTGCCAGCAGTTACTCGCCCGGGACTAGCGGTCGGCGCGACAATGAGCAGTTCTTC. The V and J genes are TRBV6-5 and TRBJ2-1, with TRBD2 matching 11 bases. Trimming cost V 0 bases and J 5 bases; bases outside gene matches: 12. The germline CDR1 and CDR2 sequences are MNHEY and SVGAGI. The CDR3 consists of 19 residues.